This TCR beta chain was captured in a study of T cells in Graves' hyperthyroidism and ophthalmopathy. About the study: Blood was drawn when the patient was first diagnosed and still untreated.

This CDR3 region has 14 residues. Germline V gives CDR1 KGHSH, CDR2 LQKENI. The V end lost 0 bases, the J end lost 3 bases, and 8 bases lay between the germline ends. Exclusion criteria comprised uncontrolled infection, other autoimmune disease, pregnancy or lactation. It was 8 to 10 ml of fresh peripheral blood that supplied the PBMCs. Authors of the study amplified TCR beta CDR3 regions from RNA transcripts. An initial round of RT-PCR targeting the TCR CDR3 relied on the HTBI primer set. One entry per CDR3 protein results from TCRdb running MiXCR on the multiplex PCR reads. Counted here are about 360,000 distinct CDR3 sequences, approximately 13% occurring once; the ten biggest clones make up around 9.2%.

Sequenced: blood. The clonotype comes from a woman aged 18-30 years with Graves' hyperthyroidism. This rearrangement joins TRBV18 to TRBJ1-1; no clear D. The CDR3: CASSPPKEYTEAFF. DNA of the CDR3: TGTGCCAGCTCACCACCTAAAGAATACACTGAAGCTTTCTTT.